This TCR beta chain was identified during a study of blood T cell repertoires in COVID-19. The table came from immunoSEQ multiplex PCR; TCRdb's copy has only in-frame clones and leaves some out. The table records under 95,000 clones, roughly 80% of them present only once. Sample: peripheral blood. This sequence was found in a human donor in a cohort sampled during active COVID-19.

The CDR3 protein is CASSVGFANEKLFF. Written as DNA, the CDR3 is TGTGCCAGTAGCGTCGGGTTTGCGAATGAAAAACTGTTTTTT. The chain joins TRBV19 to TRBJ1-4; no definite D call. V was shortened by 6 bases and J by 5 bases, with 13 bases between the two germline ends. CDR3 size: 14 residues. The V gene's germline CDR1 is LNHDA and CDR2 SQIVND (reference sequence).